A selection of T cell receptor beta chains follows, all from one sample in a study of T cells after yellow fever vaccination. TCRdb recomputed calls from the 5' RACE reads with MiXCR, one row per CDR3 protein. This sample has 150,000 to 200,000 distinct CDR3 sequences; approximately 6.2% occur once, and the top ten carry approximately 3%. Specimen: CD4+ T cells sorted from PBMCs, collected on the day of the first yellow fever vaccination. Receptor source: a man in his late teens or twenties who received the YFV17D yellow fever vaccine. The CDR3 runs from the conserved cysteine through the conserved F or W. A D gene is named only where the DNA matches it firmly. Where a row states a size, it is once, few, many or the class of an expanded clone; other rows omit it.

cdr3_aa: CASSYRAASGGAFDTQYF; cdr3_nt: TGTGCCAGCAGCTACCGTGCCGCTAGCGGGGGGGCCTTTGATACGCAGTATTTT; j_call: TRBJ2-3; clone_size: many; v_call: TRBV5-5; d_call: TRBD2
cdr3_aa: CASSLVVGGGQGNTIYF; cdr3_nt: TGTGCCAGCAGCTTAGTCGTCGGAGGGGGGCAAGGAAACACCATATATTTT; j_call: TRBJ1-3; clone_size: NA; v_call: TRBV7-2; d_call: NA
cdr3_aa: CSVEVLKGASGYTF; cdr3_nt: TGCAGCGTTGAAGTCCTCAAGGGGGCAAGTGGCTACACCTTC; j_call: TRBJ1-2; clone_size: many; v_call: TRBV29-1; d_call: TRBD1
cdr3_aa: CSVRDRNTEAFF; cdr3_nt: TGCAGCGTAAGAGACAGGAACACTGAAGCTTTCTTT; j_call: TRBJ1-1; clone_size: few; v_call: TRBV29-1; d_call: NA
cdr3_aa: CASSTRDRGLFYGYTF; cdr3_nt: TGTGCCAGCAGCACCAGGGACAGGGGGTTATTCTATGGCTACACCTTC; j_call: TRBJ1-2; clone_size: NA; v_call: TRBV7-2; d_call: TRBD1
cdr3_aa: CASSMFRGGSGNTIYF; cdr3_nt: TGTGCCAGTAGTATGTTCAGAGGGGGCTCTGGAAACACCATATATTTT; j_call: TRBJ1-3; clone_size: few; v_call: TRBV19; d_call: NA
cdr3_aa: CATSAAGGPDEQFF; cdr3_nt: TGTGCCACCAGTGCCGCGGGGGGTCCAGATGAGCAGTTCTTC; j_call: TRBJ2-1; clone_size: many; v_call: TRBV24-1; d_call: TRBD2
cdr3_aa: CASGSTGYNEKLFF; cdr3_nt: TGTGCCAGCGGGTCGACAGGGTATAATGAAAAACTGTTTTTT; j_call: TRBJ1-4; clone_size: many; v_call: TRBV27; d_call: TRBD1
cdr3_aa: CSARGSASNDNEQFF; cdr3_nt: TGCAGTGCTAGAGGGTCGGCCAGTAACGACAATGAGCAGTTCTTC; j_call: TRBJ2-1; clone_size: NA; v_call: TRBV20-1; d_call: NA
cdr3_aa: CSAEGAGSDTQYF; cdr3_nt: TGCAGTGCTGAGGGGGCGGGTTCAGATACGCAGTATTTT; j_call: TRBJ2-3; clone_size: NA; v_call: TRBV20-1; d_call: TRBD1
cdr3_aa: CASSLFAMSGGSTDTQYF; cdr3_nt: TGTGCCAGCAGTTTATTTGCAATGTCGGGGGGCAGCACAGATACGCAGTATTTT; j_call: TRBJ2-3; clone_size: many; v_call: TRBV27; d_call: NA
cdr3_aa: CASSPRQPTSGYTF; cdr3_nt: TGTGCCAGCAGCCCCAGACAGCCTACTTCCGGCTACACCTTC; j_call: TRBJ1-2; clone_size: many; v_call: TRBV7-2; d_call: NA
cdr3_aa: CSASTDTQYF; cdr3_nt: TGCAGTGCTAGTACAGATACGCAGTATTTT; j_call: TRBJ2-3; clone_size: few; v_call: TRBV20-1; d_call: NA
cdr3_aa: CASKTGANYGYTF; cdr3_nt: TGTGCCAGCAAGACAGGGGCGAACTATGGCTACACCTTC; j_call: TRBJ1-2; clone_size: many; v_call: TRBV27; d_call: TRBD1
cdr3_aa: CASRLAGGELFF; cdr3_nt: TGTGCCAGCAGGCTAGCGGGCGGGGAGCTGTTTTTT; j_call: TRBJ2-2; clone_size: many; v_call: TRBV6-2/TRBV6-3; d_call: TRBD2
cdr3_aa: CASSPYGEGQGVEQYF; cdr3_nt: TGTGCCAGCAGCCCTTATGGGGAGGGACAGGGAGTGGAGCAGTACTTC; j_call: TRBJ2-7; clone_size: many; v_call: TRBV4-2; d_call: TRBD1
cdr3_aa: CSVRGWVTEAFF; cdr3_nt: TGCAGCGTCAGGGGTTGGGTCACTGAAGCTTTCTTT; j_call: TRBJ1-1; clone_size: many; v_call: TRBV29-1; d_call: NA
cdr3_aa: CSASALRDTFNYGYTF; cdr3_nt: TGCAGTGCTAGCGCGCTCCGGGACACATTTAACTATGGCTACACCTTC; j_call: TRBJ1-2; clone_size: few; v_call: TRBV20-1; d_call: NA
cdr3_aa: CASSTRAGPYNEQFF; cdr3_nt: TGTGCCAGCAGCACACGGGCGGGGCCCTACAATGAGCAGTTCTTC; j_call: TRBJ2-1; clone_size: NA; v_call: TRBV7-2; d_call: NA
cdr3_aa: CSARGLAGGPETQYF; cdr3_nt: TGCAGTGCTAGAGGCCTAGCGGGGGGGCCAGAGACCCAGTACTTC; j_call: TRBJ2-5; clone_size: many; v_call: TRBV20-1; d_call: TRBD2
cdr3_aa: CASSPHDWASTDTQYF; cdr3_nt: TGTGCCAGCTCACCTCACGACTGGGCTAGCACAGATACGCAGTATTTT; j_call: TRBJ2-3; clone_size: few; v_call: TRBV18; d_call: NA
cdr3_aa: CASSESRGFPSYEQYF; cdr3_nt: TGTGCCAGCAGTGAAAGCAGGGGGTTCCCCTCTTACGAGCAGTACTTC; j_call: TRBJ2-7; clone_size: many; v_call: TRBV25-1; d_call: TRBD1
cdr3_aa: CASSADRDTEAFF; cdr3_nt: TGTGCCAGTAGTGCGGACAGGGACACTGAAGCTTTCTTT; j_call: TRBJ1-1; clone_size: many; v_call: TRBV19; d_call: TRBD1
cdr3_aa: CASSEQGGGTEAFF; cdr3_nt: TGTGCCAGCAGTGAGCAGGGGGGGGGCACTGAAGCTTTCTTT; j_call: TRBJ1-1; clone_size: NA; v_call: TRBV2; d_call: TRBD1
cdr3_aa: CASSLVPSGGLTDTQYF; cdr3_nt: TGCGCCAGCAGCTTGGTCCCGAGCGGGGGCCTCACAGATACGCAGTATTTT; j_call: TRBJ2-3; clone_size: many; v_call: TRBV5-1; d_call: TRBD2
cdr3_aa: CASSQTGGGNQPQHF; cdr3_nt: TGTGCCAGCAGCCAGACAGGGGGGGGCAATCAGCCCCAGCATTTT; j_call: TRBJ1-5; clone_size: NA; v_call: TRBV12-3/TRBV12-4; d_call: TRBD1
cdr3_aa: CASSLTSGGVDTGELFF; cdr3_nt: TGCGCCAGCAGCTTGACTAGCGGGGGCGTGGACACCGGGGAGCTGTTTTTT; j_call: TRBJ2-2; clone_size: many; v_call: TRBV5-1; d_call: TRBD2
cdr3_aa: CASSVGGPYNEQFF; cdr3_nt: TGTGCCAGCAGCGTGGGGGGGCCCTACAATGAGCAGTTCTTC; j_call: TRBJ2-1; clone_size: many; v_call: TRBV9; d_call: NA
cdr3_aa: CASFRQQGHNEQFF; cdr3_nt: TGTGCCAGCTTCAGGCAGCAGGGACACAATGAGCAGTTCTTC; j_call: TRBJ2-1; clone_size: few; v_call: TRBV18; d_call: NA
cdr3_aa: CASSLTHRGNYNEQFF; cdr3_nt: TGCGCCAGCAGCCTCACGCACCGGGGGAACTACAATGAGCAGTTCTTC; j_call: TRBJ2-1; clone_size: NA; v_call: TRBV5-1; d_call: NA
cdr3_aa: CASSLGQGWGEQFF; cdr3_nt: TGCGCCAGCAGCTTGGGACAGGGGTGGGGTGAGCAGTTCTTC; j_call: TRBJ2-1; clone_size: NA; v_call: TRBV5-1; d_call: TRBD1
cdr3_aa: CASSSRQGLNQPQHF; cdr3_nt: TGTGCCAGCAGCTCCCGACAGGGATTGAACCAGCCCCAGCATTTT; j_call: TRBJ1-5; clone_size: few; v_call: TRBV7-2; d_call: TRBD1
cdr3_aa: CASSLWGSYNEQFF; cdr3_nt: TGTGCCAGCAGCTTATGGGGTTCCTACAATGAGCAGTTCTTC; j_call: TRBJ2-1; clone_size: many; v_call: TRBV5-6; d_call: NA
cdr3_aa: CASRQDGGSNQPQHF; cdr3_nt: TGCGCCAGCCGACAGGACGGGGGAAGCAATCAGCCCCAGCATTTT; j_call: TRBJ1-5; clone_size: many; v_call: TRBV5-1; d_call: NA
cdr3_aa: CASSSRGSGMDTQYF; cdr3_nt: TGTGCCAGCAGCTCCAGAGGTTCAGGAATGGATACGCAGTATTTT; j_call: TRBJ2-3; clone_size: NA; v_call: TRBV7-9; d_call: NA
cdr3_aa: CASSQAWDGINQPQHF; cdr3_nt: TGTGCCAGCAGCCAAGCCTGGGACGGAATCAATCAGCCCCAGCATTTT; j_call: TRBJ1-5; clone_size: few; v_call: TRBV3-1; d_call: NA
cdr3_aa: CASSPDFYGYTF; cdr3_nt: TGTGCCAGCAGTCCGGACTTTTATGGCTACACCTTC; j_call: TRBJ1-2; clone_size: many; v_call: TRBV7-9; d_call: NA
cdr3_aa: CSVTLAGSATQYF; cdr3_nt: TGCAGTGTCACACTAGCAGGATCAGCGACCCAGTACTTC; j_call: TRBJ2-5; clone_size: many; v_call: TRBV20-1; d_call: NA
cdr3_aa: CSASDFSRGGETQYF; cdr3_nt: TGCAGTGCTAGCGATTTTTCGCGGGGGGGAGAGACCCAGTACTTC; j_call: TRBJ2-5; clone_size: many; v_call: TRBV20-1; d_call: TRBD2
cdr3_aa: CASSQAFRGGRASGELFF; cdr3_nt: TGCGCCAGCAGCCAAGCCTTCCGGGGGGGCCGGGCAAGCGGGGAGCTGTTTTTT; j_call: TRBJ2-2; clone_size: many; v_call: TRBV4-1; d_call: TRBD2
cdr3_aa: CASSEFPGLLFF; cdr3_nt: TGTGCCAGCAGCGAATTTCCGGGACTCTTGTTCTTC; j_call: TRBJ2-1; clone_size: NA; v_call: TRBV7-2; d_call: NA
cdr3_aa: CASSLLRQGALTGELFF; cdr3_nt: TGTGCCAGCAGCTTGCTTAGACAGGGGGCGCTTACCGGGGAGCTGTTTTTT; j_call: TRBJ2-2; clone_size: few; v_call: TRBV7-9; d_call: TRBD1
cdr3_aa: CASSRALGQAGGISPLHF; cdr3_nt: TGTGCCAGCAGCCGGGCTCTCGGACAGGCCGGAGGGATTTCACCCCTCCACTTT; j_call: TRBJ1-6; clone_size: NA; v_call: TRBV6-5; d_call: TRBD1
cdr3_aa: CASSQTPRTEAFF; cdr3_nt: TGTGCCAGCAGTCAAACCCCTCGGACTGAAGCTTTCTTT; j_call: TRBJ1-1; clone_size: many; v_call: TRBV6-2/TRBV6-3; d_call: NA
cdr3_aa: CSVLPDRADYGYTF; cdr3_nt: TGCAGCGTTTTACCGGACAGGGCGGACTATGGCTACACCTTC; j_call: TRBJ1-2; clone_size: few; v_call: TRBV29-1; d_call: TRBD1
cdr3_aa: CASSSEFGTVPGWVNEQFF; cdr3_nt: TGTGCCAGCAGCTCCGAGTTTGGGACGGTGCCCGGATGGGTGAATGAGCAGTTCTTC; j_call: TRBJ2-1; clone_size: many; v_call: TRBV11-2; d_call: NA
cdr3_aa: CASSSEGFPRAYGYTF; cdr3_nt: TGTGCCAGCAGCTCCGAGGGTTTCCCCCGAGCATATGGCTACACCTTC; j_call: TRBJ1-2; clone_size: few; v_call: TRBV7-2; d_call: NA
cdr3_aa: CASSGRISGGARSDTQYF; cdr3_nt: TGTGCCAGCAGCGGACGGATTAGCGGGGGGGCCCGTTCAGATACGCAGTATTTT; j_call: TRBJ2-3; clone_size: few; v_call: TRBV6-5; d_call: TRBD2
cdr3_aa: CASSVPGSTDTQYF; cdr3_nt: TGTGCCAGCAGCGTCCCGGGGAGCACAGATACGCAGTATTTT; j_call: TRBJ2-3; clone_size: many; v_call: TRBV9; d_call: NA
cdr3_aa: CASTPHRNTEAFF; cdr3_nt: TGTGCCAGCACCCCGCACAGGAACACTGAAGCTTTCTTT; j_call: TRBJ1-1; clone_size: NA; v_call: TRBV7-2; d_call: NA
cdr3_aa: CASSPGKTEAFF; cdr3_nt: TGTGCCAGCAGCCCTGGTAAGACTGAAGCCTTCTTT; j_call: TRBJ1-1; clone_size: NA; v_call: TRBV7-3; d_call: NA
cdr3_aa: CASSSFLGGTQYF; cdr3_nt: TGTGCCAGCAGCTCTTTCCTGGGTGGTACGCAGTATTTT; j_call: TRBJ2-3; clone_size: many; v_call: TRBV5-6; d_call: NA
cdr3_aa: CASSLVQGKTGELFF; cdr3_nt: TGTGCCAGCAGTTTAGTACAGGGAAAGACCGGGGAGCTGTTTTTT; j_call: TRBJ2-2; clone_size: many; v_call: TRBV12-3/TRBV12-4; d_call: NA
cdr3_aa: CASSPRPGGTQYF; cdr3_nt: TGTGCCAGCAGCCCTCGACCTGGCGGTACGCAGTATTTT; j_call: TRBJ2-3; clone_size: many; v_call: TRBV7-3; d_call: NA
cdr3_aa: CASSEVGPYEQYF; cdr3_nt: TGTGCCAGCAGCGAAGTGGGTCCGTACGAGCAGTACTTC; j_call: TRBJ2-7; clone_size: NA; v_call: TRBV7-9; d_call: NA
cdr3_aa: CASSLGDRSLGYTF; cdr3_nt: TGTGCCAGCAGCTTAGGGGACCGATCGTTGGGCTACACCTTC; j_call: TRBJ1-2; clone_size: many; v_call: TRBV7-8; d_call: NA
cdr3_aa: CASSQRTANTGELFF; cdr3_nt: TGTGCCAGCAGCCAACGGACAGCTAACACCGGGGAGCTGTTTTTT; j_call: TRBJ2-2; clone_size: NA; v_call: TRBV11-2; d_call: NA
cdr3_aa: CASSNQGDPGYTF; cdr3_nt: TGCGCCAGCAGCAACCAGGGGGACCCTGGCTACACCTTC; j_call: TRBJ1-2; clone_size: NA; v_call: TRBV5-1; d_call: TRBD1
cdr3_aa: CASRRGLQETQYF; cdr3_nt: TGTGCCAGCAGGCGAGGTCTGCAAGAGACCCAGTACTTC; j_call: TRBJ2-5; clone_size: many; v_call: TRBV5-6; d_call: NA
cdr3_aa: CASSVVPPGQEQHEKLFF; cdr3_nt: TGCGCCAGCAGCGTTGTTCCTCCGGGACAGGAGCAACATGAAAAACTGTTTTTT; j_call: TRBJ1-4; clone_size: NA; v_call: TRBV5-1; d_call: TRBD1